These T cell receptor beta chains were read from a single sample in a study of TIL therapy for anti-PD-1-resistant metastatic lung cancer. The assay was immunoSEQ multiplex PCR, and TCRdb's table has in-frame clones only and misses some. The data show 50,000 to 65,000 clones, approximately 75% seen once. The sample here was blood, taken at baseline. These receptors originate from a person aged 25-79 years with non-small cell lung cancer. Both conserved end residues are part of each CDR3. The D gene is left open where the match is weak. Clone size is stated in some rows and not others, as once, few, many or a class when expanded.

clone size,D gene,CDR3 length,V gene,J gene,CDR3 protein,CDR3 DNA
NA,TRBD1,14,TRBV19,TRBJ2-4,CASSAAGTVRAQYF,TGTGCCAGTAGTGCCGCTGGGACAGTCCGGGCTCAGTACTTC
NA,NA,14,TRBV19,TRBJ2-7,CASSIDTGSYEQYF,TGTGCCAGTAGTATAGACACAGGGAGCTACGAGCAGTACTTC
NA,NA,12,TRBV30,TRBJ2-5,CAWSPGLMAQYF,TGTGCCTGGAGTCCGGGGCTAATGGCCCAGTACTTC
few,NA,11,TRBV7-3,TRBJ2-2,CASSLDGELFF,TGTGCCAGCAGCTTAGACGGGGAGCTGTTTTTT
NA,NA,15,TRBV19,TRBJ2-2,CASSPGQAGAGELFF,TGTGCCAGTAGTCCCGGACAGGCGGGAGCCGGGGAGCTGTTTTTT
NA,TRBD1,15,TRBV19,TRBJ2-7,CASSNRGGPPYEQYF,TGTGCCAGTAGTAATCGAGGGGGCCCCCCCTACGAGCAGTACTTC
NA,NA,14,TRBV5-4,TRBJ1-1,CASSLGGRNTEAFF,TGTGCCAGCAGCTTGGGAGGGCGGAACACTGAAGCTTTCTTT
NA,NA,19,TRBV5-6,TRBJ1-2,CASSLAGKRAPLANYGYTF,TGTGCCAGCAGCTTGGCAGGGAAGAGAGCCCCTTTGGCTAACTATGGCTACACCTTC
NA,TRBD2,19,TRBV10-3,TRBJ2-2,CAISEAGGLAGGNTGELFF,TGTGCCATCAGTGAGGCCGGGGGACTAGCGGGAGGAAACACCGGGGAGCTGTTTTTT
NA,NA,17,TRBV7-2,TRBJ1-1,CASSLGPWGRDGTEAFF,TGTGCCAGCAGCTTAGGTCCTTGGGGCAGGGACGGGACTGAAGCTTTCTTT
NA,NA,15,TRBV10-3,TRBJ1-5,CAISESEVGNQPQHF,TGTGCCATCAGTGAGTCGGAGGTGGGCAATCAGCCCCAGCATTTT
NA,NA,14,TRBV6-1,TRBJ1-1,CASSEWGPNTEAFF,TGTGCCAGCAGTGAATGGGGGCCGAACACTGAAGCTTTCTTT
NA,TRBD1,18,TRBV19,TRBJ2-7,CASLLRDSVDLFPYEQYF,TGTGCCAGTTTGCTCCGGGACAGCGTCGATCTTTTCCCCTACGAGCAGTACTTC
NA,NA,12,TRBV3-1/TRBV3-2,TRBJ2-7,CASSRTNNEQYF,TGTGCCAGCAGTCGCACCAATAACGAGCAGTACTTC
few,NA,15,TRBV7-3,TRBJ2-1,CASSARPSSYNEQFF,TGTGCCAGCAGCGCGCGACCGAGCTCCTACAATGAGCAGTTCTTC
NA,NA,13,TRBV19,TRBJ2-7,CASSIVYSYEQYF,TGTGCCAGTAGTATAGTATACTCCTACGAGCAGTACTTC
NA,NA,15,TRBV7-8,TRBJ2-6,CASSLQYSGANVLTF,TGTGCCAGCAGCTTACAATATTCTGGGGCCAACGTCCTGACTTTC